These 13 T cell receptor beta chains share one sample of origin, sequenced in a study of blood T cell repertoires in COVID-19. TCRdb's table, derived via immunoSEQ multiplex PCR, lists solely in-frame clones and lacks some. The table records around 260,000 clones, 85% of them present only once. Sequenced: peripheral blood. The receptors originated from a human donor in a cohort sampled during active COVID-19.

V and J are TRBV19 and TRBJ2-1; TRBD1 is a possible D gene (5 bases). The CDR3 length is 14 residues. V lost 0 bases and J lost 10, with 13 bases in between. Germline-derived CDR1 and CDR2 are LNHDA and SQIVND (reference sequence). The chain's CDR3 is CASSIDQGYGEQFF. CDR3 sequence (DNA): TGTGCCAGTAGTATAGACCAGGGTTACGGGGAGCAGTTCTTC.

DNA for the CDR3: TGTGCCAGCAGCCAAGACAACCTAAACACTGAAGCTTTCTTT. Its protein product is CASSQDNLNTEAFF. The gene calls are TRBV27 and TRBJ1-1; D unclear. V was clipped by 6 bases and J by 2 bases, with 13 bases between them. There are 14 residues in the CDR3. The germline V gene has CDR1 MNHEY and CDR2 SMNVEV (reference sequence).

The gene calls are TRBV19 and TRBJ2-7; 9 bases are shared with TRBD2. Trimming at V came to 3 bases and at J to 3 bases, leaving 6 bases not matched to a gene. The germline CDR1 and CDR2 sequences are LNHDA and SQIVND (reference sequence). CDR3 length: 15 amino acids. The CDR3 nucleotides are TGTGCCAGTAGTATTCGGGCGGGAGGGGGCTACGAGCAGTACTTC. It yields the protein CASSIRAGGGYEQYF.

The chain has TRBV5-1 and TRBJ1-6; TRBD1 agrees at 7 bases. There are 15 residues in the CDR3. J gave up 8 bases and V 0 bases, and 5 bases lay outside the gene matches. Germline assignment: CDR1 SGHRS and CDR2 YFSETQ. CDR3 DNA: TGCGCCAGCAGCTTGGAACAGGGGAATTATTCACCCCTCCACTTT. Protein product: CASSLEQGNYSPLHF.

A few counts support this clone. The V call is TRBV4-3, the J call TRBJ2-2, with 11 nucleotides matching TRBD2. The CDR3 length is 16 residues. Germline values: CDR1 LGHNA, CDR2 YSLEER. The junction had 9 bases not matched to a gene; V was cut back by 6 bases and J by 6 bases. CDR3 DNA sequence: TGCGCCAGCAGTCTTGAGGGACTAGCGGACTCCGGGGAGCTGTTTTTT. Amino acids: CASSLEGLADSGELFF.

The CDR3 sequence is CASSRTGTSYNEQFF. The CDR3 nucleotides read TGTGCCAGCAGCCGCACCGGGACTTCCTACAATGAGCAGTTCTTC. V and J are TRBV3-1 (or the pseudogene TRBV3-2) and TRBJ2-1, with D possibly matching TRBD2 (6 bases). V lost 4 bases and J 1 base, leaving 11 bases between the germline ends. Germline V lookup: CDR1 LGHDT, CDR2 YNNKEL (reference sequence). The CDR3 has 15 amino acids.

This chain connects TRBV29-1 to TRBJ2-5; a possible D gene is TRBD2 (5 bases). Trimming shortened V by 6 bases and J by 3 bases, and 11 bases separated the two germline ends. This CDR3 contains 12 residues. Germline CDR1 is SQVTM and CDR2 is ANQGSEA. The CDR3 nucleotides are TGCAGCGTCCGGCGGGCTGAAGAGACCCAGTACTTC. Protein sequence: CSVRRAEETQYF.

The CDR3 is CAISRLAKSSYEQYF. For the CDR3, the DNA is TGTGCCATCAGTAGACTAGCGAAGAGCTCCTACGAGCAGTACTTC. The V call is TRBV10-3, the J call TRBJ2-7; 8 bases are a match to TRBD2. The junction had 6 bases not matched to a gene; V was cut back by 5 bases and J by 0 bases. The CDR3 length is 15 residues. The germline V gene encodes CDR1 ENHRY and CDR2 SYGVKD.

CDR3 region: CASSVRDRAGANVLTF. Written as DNA, the CDR3 is TGCGCCAGCAGCGTCCGGGACAGGGCTGGGGCCAACGTCCTGACTTTC. The V gene is TRBV5-1, the J gene TRBJ2-6, with 9 bases aligning to TRBD1. There are 16 residues in the CDR3. Germline CDR1 SGHRS, CDR2 YFSETQ. Germline trimming cut 4 bases from V and 2 bases from J; bases unmatched to any gene: 4.

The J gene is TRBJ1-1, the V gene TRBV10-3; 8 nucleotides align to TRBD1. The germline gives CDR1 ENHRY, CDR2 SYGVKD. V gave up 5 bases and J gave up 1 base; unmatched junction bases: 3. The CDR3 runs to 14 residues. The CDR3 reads CAISLGQGNTEAFF. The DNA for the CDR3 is TGTGCCATCAGTCTAGGACAGGGGAACACTGAAGCTTTCTTT.

The CDR3 DNA reads TGTGCCAGCAGCCCGTCGACTAGCCGTCGAGAGACCCAGTACTTC. Amino acids: CASSPSTSRRETQYF. The chain recombines TRBV7-2 with TRBJ2-5; TRBD2 matches at 7 bases. Germline V gives CDR1 SGHTA, CDR2 FQGNSA. This CDR3 is 15 amino acids long. Trimming took 5 bases from V and 4 from J; bases not matched to a gene: 10.

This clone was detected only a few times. This chain's CDR3 is CATSSGTVTGYWGTEAFF. The CDR3 nucleotides are TGTGCCACCAGCAGTGGGACCGTGACAGGGTATTGGGGCACTGAAGCTTTCTTT. V and J are TRBV15 and TRBJ1-1; TRBD1 agrees at 7 bases. CDR3 size: 18 residues. The germline CDR1 and CDR2 sequences are LNHNV and YYDKDF (reference sequence). J gave up 4 bases and V 3 bases, and 17 bases lay outside the gene matches.

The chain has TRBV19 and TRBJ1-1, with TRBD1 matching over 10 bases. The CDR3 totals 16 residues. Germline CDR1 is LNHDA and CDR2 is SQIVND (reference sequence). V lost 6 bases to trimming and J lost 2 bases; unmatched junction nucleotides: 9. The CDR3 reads CASSTWTGGLNTEAFF. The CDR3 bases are TGTGCCAGTAGCACATGGACAGGGGGATTAAACACTGAAGCTTTCTTT.